This entry features one TCR beta chain sequence. The CDR3 covers 14 residues. This record belongs to a study of blood T cell repertoires in COVID-19. As for the study in general: In each case, the material was cDNA or gDNA derived from T cells, B-cell-depleted T cells, or PBMCs.

Assay: immunoSEQ multiplex PCR; the TCRdb copy retains only in-frame clones and omits some. The sample holds approximately 210,000 clones; around four fifths are singletons and the top ten take 2% to 3%. Sequenced input: peripheral blood. This rearrangement joins TRBV21-1 to TRBJ2-7; the D call TRBD2 from the table was never checked on the DNA. TRBV21-1 is listed as a pseudogene. The sequence was collected from a woman aged 70 to 79 with active or convalescent COVID-19. CDR3 nucleotide sequence: TGTGCCAGCAGCCCTCAGTGGGGGGGATACGAGCAGTACTTC. Its protein is CASSPQWGGYEQYF.